This T cell receptor (beta chain) was identified during a study of vaccination effects on CD4 cells after COVID-19. Findings and limits, study-wide: Pronounced clonal contraction occurred in clones induced by infection and by vaccine late after vaccination.

CDR1 and CDR2 (germline): GTSNPN, SVGIG (reference sequence). The CDR3 is 13 amino acids. The ends were cut back, 1 base at V and 0 bases at J, with 6 bases in the middle. On this clone itself: Its antigen is currently unknown.

Expansion of antigen-specific CD4+ T cells with viral peptide pools was carried out by the ViraFEST assay before sequencing. Cells that had been cultured for roughly eleven days were the source of isolated CD4+ T cells. Infection with SARS-CoV-2 occurred in the person between March and December 2020, and PCR confirmed it. The negative control culture used an HIV-1 Nef peptide pool. Half the medium was replaced with IL-2 medium on days 3 and 7. Sequencing was performed with immunoSEQ multiplex PCR; in TCRdb, only in-frame clones are kept and a portion is missing. The sample contains tens of thousands of clones, around 76% of which appear only once.

This sample comprised CD4+ T cells from PBMCs cultured with HIV peptides, obtained before COVID-19 vaccination. As for subset: HIV-1 Nef peptide pool negative control/reference culture. The chain joins TRBV30 to TRBJ1-1; no definite D call. The origin of this receptor is a human donor who had a prior SARS-CoV-2 infection. CDR3 protein: CAWSELLNTEAFF. In nucleotides, the CDR3 is TGTGCCTGGAGTGAACTATTGAACACTGAAGCTTTCTTT.